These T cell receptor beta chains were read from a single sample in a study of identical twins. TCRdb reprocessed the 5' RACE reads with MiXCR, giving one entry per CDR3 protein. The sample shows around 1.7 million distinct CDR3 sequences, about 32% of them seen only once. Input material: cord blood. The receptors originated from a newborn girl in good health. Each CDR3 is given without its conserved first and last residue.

CDR3aa: ASSHAGPGVNSPLH
v_gene: TRBV5-1
j_gene: TRBJ1-6
len: 14

CDR3aa: ASQGDGYT
v_gene: TRBV25-1
j_gene: TRBJ1-2
len: 8

CDR3aa: SARELNTQY
v_gene: TRBV20-1
j_gene: TRBJ2-3
len: 9

CDR3aa: ASSRGVTDTQY
v_gene: TRBV2
j_gene: TRBJ2-3
len: 11

CDR3aa: ASTQGAGTEAF
v_gene: TRBV4-1
j_gene: TRBJ1-1
len: 11

CDR3aa: ASRAFLLYEQY
v_gene: TRBV27
j_gene: TRBJ2-7
len: 11

CDR3aa: ASSGTGSYSNQPQH
v_gene: TRBV6-6
j_gene: TRBJ1-5
len: 14

CDR3aa: ASSGTPVNQPQH
v_gene: TRBV12-3/TRBV12-4
j_gene: TRBJ1-5
len: 12

CDR3aa: SAEPTGAVNYGYT
v_gene: TRBV20-1
j_gene: TRBJ1-2
len: 13

CDR3aa: ASSYWAGAQY
v_gene: TRBV27
j_gene: TRBJ2-3
len: 10

CDR3aa: ASSPGRTGGFEQY
v_gene: TRBV7-9
j_gene: TRBJ2-7
len: 13

CDR3aa: ASSYYRGLAETQY
v_gene: TRBV27
j_gene: TRBJ2-5
len: 13

CDR3aa: ASSPRGQKYQETQY
v_gene: TRBV3-1
j_gene: TRBJ2-5
len: 14

CDR3aa: ASSLHRRTGGNTEAF
v_gene: TRBV27
j_gene: TRBJ1-1
len: 15

CDR3aa: ATSDLRQSDTQY
v_gene: TRBV24-1
j_gene: TRBJ2-3
len: 12

CDR3aa: ASSDPGQQF
v_gene: TRBV9
j_gene: TRBJ2-1
len: 9

CDR3aa: ASSFRGSDYNSPLH
v_gene: TRBV28
j_gene: TRBJ1-6
len: 14

CDR3aa: SARDPDRGYNEQF
v_gene: TRBV20-1
j_gene: TRBJ2-1
len: 13

CDR3aa: ASSYRLAGTDAQY
v_gene: TRBV6-5
j_gene: TRBJ2-3
len: 13

CDR3aa: SARGPPWAF
v_gene: TRBV20-1
j_gene: TRBJ1-1
len: 9

CDR3aa: ATSGPLNTEAF
v_gene: TRBV28
j_gene: TRBJ1-1
len: 11

CDR3aa: ASSPAWGDTQY
v_gene: TRBV6-6
j_gene: TRBJ2-3
len: 11

CDR3aa: ASSLTDGRGQETQF
v_gene: TRBV7-9
j_gene: TRBJ2-1
len: 14

CDR3aa: SVAGAITDTQY
v_gene: TRBV29-1
j_gene: TRBJ2-3
len: 11

CDR3aa: ASSQEKRMNTEAF
v_gene: TRBV4-1
j_gene: TRBJ1-1
len: 13

CDR3aa: ANNPSGSELDTQY
v_gene: TRBV2
j_gene: TRBJ2-3
len: 13

CDR3aa: SARRDRVYYEQY
v_gene: TRBV20-1
j_gene: .
len: 12

CDR3aa: ASSWRTGGGNTEAF
v_gene: TRBV5-1
j_gene: TRBJ1-1
len: 14

CDR3aa: SARDGQGSYNEQF
v_gene: TRBV20-1
j_gene: TRBJ2-1
len: 13